This TCR beta chain was recorded in a study of blood T cell repertoires in COVID-19. In the study overall: Sites across the United States, Italy and Spain contributed samples from acute and convalescent COVID-19. PBMCs, B-cell-depleted T cells, or T cells provided the cDNA or gDNA that made up the material.

Original processing methods: Amplification with reference gene primers provided the estimates of nucleated cell counts. Sequencing used immunoSEQ multiplex PCR; TCRdb keeps in-frame clones, though not all of them. Clone size and V and J calls were adopted from that table, with D and trimming inferred from the DNA. The data contain about 130,000 clones, around four fifths of them singletons. Trimming stripped 5 bases from V and 1 base from J, with 11 bases between. This CDR3 comprises 14 residues. Germline V gene data show CDR1 as ENHRY and CDR2 as SYGVKD. What was sequenced was peripheral blood. V is TRBV10-3 and J is TRBJ2-5; TRBD1 is a possible D gene (6 bases). The source of this sequence is a man aged 40-49 years with active or convalescent COVID-19. CDR3 sequence reads: CAISTGTPQETQYF. The DNA of the CDR3 is TGTGCCATCAGTACCGGGACACCCCAAGAGACCCAGTACTTC.